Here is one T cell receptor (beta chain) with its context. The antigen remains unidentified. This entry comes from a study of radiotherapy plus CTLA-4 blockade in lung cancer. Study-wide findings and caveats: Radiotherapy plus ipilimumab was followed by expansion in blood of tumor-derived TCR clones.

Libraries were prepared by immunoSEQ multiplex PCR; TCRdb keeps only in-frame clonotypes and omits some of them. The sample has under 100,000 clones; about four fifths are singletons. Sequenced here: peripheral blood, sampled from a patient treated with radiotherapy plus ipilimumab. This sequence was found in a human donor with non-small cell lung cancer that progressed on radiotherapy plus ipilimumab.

Written as DNA, the CDR3 is TGTGCCAGCAGCGAACAGGGGGGAGTGTTCGAGCAGTACTTC. Translating gives CASSEQGGVFEQYF. The rearrangement uses TRBV9 and TRBJ2-7, with 8 bases aligning to TRBD1. This CDR3 has 14 residues. V was pared by 3 bases and J by 6 bases, with 8 bases of the junction left unmatched. Germline lookup yields CDR1 SGDLS and CDR2 YYNGEE.